These 22 T cell receptor beta chains originate from one sample sequenced in a study of blood T cell repertoires in COVID-19. Generated by immunoSEQ multiplex PCR, the TCRdb table keeps only in-frame clones and is missing some. This table has 35,000 to 40,000 clones, 87% appearing once. Specimen: peripheral blood. These receptor sequences come from a man aged 55-75 years with COVID-19, enrolled during active disease.

This chain uses TRBV30 with TRBJ2-5; 7 bases agree with TRBD1. This CDR3 comprises 14 residues. The germline V gene encodes CDR1 GTSNPN and CDR2 SVGIG (reference sequence). The V gene end was trimmed by 2 bases and the J gene end by 4 bases; junction bases not matched to a gene: 7. The DNA of the CDR3 is TGTGCCTGGAGTACAGACAGGGTCCCAGAGACCCAGTACTTC. Amino acids: CAWSTDRVPETQYF. The full variable domain, completed using reference TRBV30 and TRBJ2-5, is SQTIHQWPATLVQPVGSPLSLECTVEGTSNPNLYWYRQAAGRGLQLLFYSVGIGQISSEVPQNLSASRPQDRQFILSSKKLLLSDSGFYLCAWSTDRVPETQYFGPGTRLLVL.

About this clone: Sequence at one end of the junction differs from germline and may be a read error. The V call is TRBV5-6, the J call TRBJ2-1; a weak D match, TRBD1 (6 bases). The germline CDR1 and CDR2 sequences are SGHDT and YYEEEE. This CDR3 is built from 17 residues. The CDR3 loop is CAGSRLQGRGSYNEQFF. In DNA form, the CDR3 reads TGTGCCGGCAGCAGATTACAGGGAAGAGGATCCTACAATGAGCAGTTCTTC. The whole variable domain, remainder taken from reference TRBV5-6 and TRBJ2-1, is DAGVTQSPTHLIKTRGQQVTLRCSPKSGHDTVSWYQQALGQGPQFIFQYYEEEERQRGNFPDRFSGHQFPNYSSELNVNALLLGDSALYLCAGSRLQGRGSYNEQFFGPGTRLTVL.

The genes are TRBV18 and TRBJ1-1; D uncertain. Trimming took 6 bases from V and 5 from J, leaving 13 bases between them. Germline values: CDR1 KGHSH, CDR2 LQKENI. The CDR3 contains 13 residues. Here the CDR3 DNA reads TGTGCCAGCTCGGGTTCACGGGGTACTGAAGCTTTCTTT. Amino acids: CASSGSRGTEAFF.

This chain joins TRBV2 and TRBJ2-5, with 7 nucleotides matching TRBD1. CDR1 SNHLY and CDR2 FYNNEI come from the germline V gene. The trim removed 7 bases at V and 1 base at J, leaving 6 bases unmatched. The CDR3 extends over 14 amino acids. The CDR3 DNA is TGTGCCAGCAACAGGGGTGGGGGCCAAGAGACCCAGTACTTC. This encodes CASNRGGGQETQYF. Using reference TRBV2 and TRBJ2-5 for the parts outside the CDR3, the full variable domain is EPEVTQTPSHQVTQMGQEVILRCVPISNHLYFYWYRQILGQKVEFLVSFYNNEISEKSEIFDDQFSVERPDGSNFTLKIRSTKLEDSAMYFCASNRGGGQETQYFGPGTRLLVL.

V is TRBV9 and J is TRBJ1-3, with 9 bases lining up with TRBD1. The CDR3 has 16 residues. The trim removed 4 bases at V and 0 bases at J, leaving 5 bases unmatched. Germline values: CDR1 SGDLS, CDR2 YYNGEE. The CDR3 reads CASSPRTGASGNTIYF. The CDR3 nucleotides read TGTGCCAGCAGCCCGAGGACAGGGGCCTCTGGAAACACCATATATTTT.

This chain links TRBV1 with TRBJ1-4. TRBV1 is given as a pseudogene. The CDR3 totals 15 residues. As DNA, the CDR3 is TGCACCAGCAGCCAAGGGGGGGACTTTAATGAAAAACTGTTTTTT. Its protein product is CTSSQGGDFNEKLFF.

The rearrangement uses TRBV9 and TRBJ2-6; tentatively, D is TRBD1 (6 bases). V lost 7 bases to trimming and J lost 0 bases, with 14 bases between them. Looked up from germline, CDR1 is SGDLS and CDR2 is YYNGEE. The CDR3 extends over 16 amino acids. CDR3 loop: CASGNRVISGANVLTF. The CDR3 nucleotides are TGTGCCAGCGGTAACAGGGTGATCTCTGGGGCCAACGTCCTGACTTTC. Full variable domain (outside the CDR3, taken from reference TRBV9 and TRBJ2-6): DSGVTQTPKHLITATGQRVTLRCSPRSGDLSVYWYQQSLDQGLQFLIQYYNGEERAKGNILERFSAQQFPDLHSELNLSSLELGDSALYFCASGNRVISGANVLTFGAGSRLTVL.

This clone has just one count. The V and J genes are TRBV27 and TRBJ1-4; D perhaps matches TRBD1 (5 bases). The V end was cut by 3 bases, the J end by 7 bases, with 12 bases between. The germline V gene encodes CDR1 MNHEY and CDR2 SMNVEV (reference sequence). The CDR3 spans 14 residues. This CDR3 is CASSFSGLGEKLFF. DNA for the CDR3: TGTGCCAGCAGTTTTTCAGGGCTCGGTGAAAAACTGTTTTTT.

The chain carries TRBV30 and TRBJ1-6, with TRBD1 matching 10 bases. V lost 1 base and J lost 9; bases outside the gene matches: 3. Germline lookup yields CDR1 GTSNPN and CDR2 SVGIG (reference sequence). The CDR3 spans 14 residues. The CDR3 coding sequence is TGTGCCTGGAGTGGACAGGGGGCGAGTTCACCCCTCCACTTT. It is translated as CAWSGQGASSPLHF.

V usage is TRBV27 and J usage is TRBJ2-2; D ambiguous. Germline loops: CDR1 MNHEY, CDR2 SMNVEV (reference sequence). CDR3 length equals 14 residues. Trimming stripped 2 bases from V and 0 bases from J, with 4 bases between. CDR3 coding DNA: TGTGCCAGCAGTTTAGCAGCGAACACCGGGGAGCTGTTTTTT. Its protein is CASSLAANTGELFF.

The rearrangement joins TRBV7-8 to TRBJ1-5; no clear D. Deletions cut 2 bases from V and 0 bases from J, with 8 bases between. Per germline, CDR1 SGHVS and CDR2 FQNEAQ. The CDR3 runs to 15 residues. CDR3 DNA sequence: TGTGCCAGCAGCTTATTTGAGTATAGCAATCAGCCCCAGCATTTT. Translating gives CASSLFEYSNQPQHF. The whole variable domain, remainder taken from reference TRBV7-8 and TRBJ1-5, is GAGVSQSPRYKVAKRGQDVALRCDPISGHVSLFWYQQALGQGPEFLTYFQNEAQLDKSGLPSDRFFAERPEGSVSTLKIQRTQQEDSAVYLCASSLFEYSNQPQHFGDGTRLSIL.

The chain recombines TRBV7-2 with TRBJ2-7, with 11 bases that match TRBD2. Per the germline V gene, CDR1 is SGHTA and CDR2 is FQGNSA. The CDR3 contains 16 residues. Unmatched junction bases numbered 5, after V lost 0 bases and J lost 4 bases. The CDR3 bases are TGTGCCAGCAGCTTAGCCGGGACTAGCGGAGCTTACGAGCAGTACTTC. It translates to CASSLAGTSGAYEQYF.

The CDR3 nucleotides read TGCAGCGTGAGGACCCCAGAGGGGCCCCAGCATTTT. Protein product: CSVRTPEGPQHF. The chain has TRBV29-1 and TRBJ1-5; D not resolved. V was clipped by 6 bases and J by 9 bases, with 15 bases between them. The CDR3 is made up of 12 amino acids. Looked up from germline, CDR1 is SQVTM and CDR2 is ANQGSEA.

The gene calls are TRBV4-1 and TRBJ2-1; D is uncertain. Germline loops: CDR1 MGHRA, CDR2 YSYEKL. CDR3 length equals 16 residues. Trimming took off 0 bases at V and 2 bases at J, with 11 bases between the two ends. This CDR3 reads CASSQDMASPYNEQFF. In DNA, the CDR3 is TGCGCCAGCAGCCAAGATATGGCCAGTCCCTACAATGAGCAGTTCTTC.

The chain has TRBV24-1 and TRBJ1-2, with D perhaps matching TRBD1 (5 bases). CDR1 and CDR2 from the germline V gene are KGHDR and SFDVKD. The CDR3 spans 14 residues. V lost 2 bases to trimming and J lost 8 bases, with 14 bases between them. The CDR3 protein is CATSDSGGGGGYTF. The CDR3 DNA follows: TGTGCCACCAGTGATTCCGGCGGGGGTGGCGGCTACACCTTC.

The J gene is TRBJ2-5, the V gene TRBV11-2; TRBD2 matches 9 bases. Germline CDR1 is SGHAT and CDR2 is FQNNGV. This CDR3 is built from 16 residues. Trimming at V came to 2 bases and at J to 4 bases, leaving 8 bases not matched to a gene. CDR3: CASSLNIAGVGETQYF. The CDR3 coding sequence is TGTGCCAGCAGCTTAAATATAGCGGGAGTAGGAGAGACCCAGTACTTC.

The chain is built from TRBV28 and TRBJ2-4, with D uncertain. CDR3 length: 13 residues. Between the trimmed V and J ends, which lost 2 bases and 4 bases, there was a span of 6 bases. Germline V gene sequence: CDR1 MDHEN, CDR2 SYDVKM. The CDR3 reads CASSLSRKNIQYF. DNA for the CDR3: TGTGCCAGCAGTTTAAGCAGGAAAAACATTCAGTACTTC.

This clone came up once. This chain joins TRBV6-6 and TRBJ2-1; 12 bases line up with TRBD2. Losses at the gene ends were 5 bases for V and 7 bases for J; bases not matched to a gene: 6. The CDR3 extends over 15 amino acids. Germline CDR1 MNHNY, CDR2 SVGAGI (reference sequence). The CDR3 nucleotides are TGTGCCAGCAGTCTCAGACTAGCGGGAGAGAATGAGCAGTTCTTC. Translation gives CASSLRLAGENEQFF.

The CDR3 region is CASSVEASGRSNEQFF. CDR3 coding DNA: TGTGCCAGCAGCGTAGAGGCTAGCGGGAGAAGTAATGAGCAGTTCTTC. This rearrangement joins TRBV9 to TRBJ2-1; 10 bases fit TRBD2. CDR3 size: 16 residues. The germline V gene has CDR1 SGDLS and CDR2 YYNGEE. With V trimmed by 0 bases and J by 7 bases, 7 bases remained unmatched.

CDR3 nucleotides: TGTGCCAGCAGTTCCCGGGATGGCTACACCTTC. Protein sequence: CASSSRDGYTF. The chain couples TRBV6-5 to TRBJ1-2; D remains ambiguous. Germline-derived CDR1 and CDR2 are MNHEY and SVGAGI. With 4 bases removed from V and 6 bases from J, the gap between germline ends came to 6 bases. The CDR3 has 11 amino acids.

V and J are TRBV3-1 (or the pseudogene TRBV3-2) and TRBJ2-5; the match to TRBD2 covers 8 bases. Germline V gives CDR1 LGHDT, CDR2 YNNKEL (reference sequence). This CDR3 spans 13 amino acids. Trimming removed 8 bases from V and 4 bases from J; junction bases left unmatched: 6. The CDR3 bases are TGTGCCAGCGCGGGAGGTGGTGGAGAGACCCAGTACTTC. Amino acids: CASAGGGGETQYF.

CDR3 protein: CATSRDITSGNSDTQYF. CDR3 nucleotide sequence: TGTGCCACCAGCAGAGATATTACTAGCGGGAATTCAGATACGCAGTATTTT. The chain couples TRBV15 to TRBJ2-3; TRBD2 matches 10 bases. The V gene end was trimmed by 0 bases and the J gene end by 4 bases; junction bases not matched to a gene: 7. Germline V gives CDR1 LNHNV, CDR2 YYDKDF (reference sequence). The CDR3 totals 17 residues.